The 13 T cell receptor beta chains below come from one sample, sequenced in a study of T-cell reconstitution after alpha-beta-depleted transplantation in children. This sample's TCRbeta library carried unique molecular identifier barcodes. Each CDR3 protein gets one entry after TCRdb re-called the PCR reads with MiXCR. The sample holds tens of thousands of distinct CDR3 sequences; 4.9% are singletons and the top ten take around 18%. This sample comprised PBMCs, mostly from graft donor cells, obtained 180 days after TCRalphabeta/CD19-depleted stem cell transplant. The receptor source for this set is a boy younger than two who had a stem cell transplant for acute myeloid leukemia, so the T cells may come from the graft donor.

There are many counts of this clonotype. This CDR3 reads CASSPSLAGGEEQYF. CDR3 bases: TGTGCCAGCTCACCTTCACTAGCGGGGGGAGAGGAGCAGTACTTC. The V call is TRBV18, the J call TRBJ2-7; 12 nucleotides agree with TRBD2. Trimming cost V 3 bases and J 7 bases; bases outside gene matches: 7. CDR3 length: 15 amino acids. Germline V lookup: CDR1 KGHSH, CDR2 LQKENI.

This clonotype was recorded many times. V gene TRBV7-8 combines with J gene TRBJ2-1; TRBD2 matches 10 bases. Germline V gene sequence: CDR1 SGHVS, CDR2 FQNEAQ. The V gene end was trimmed by 1 base and the J gene end by 2 bases; junction bases not matched to a gene: 11. CDR3 length: 19 residues. Here the CDR3 reads CASSLERASGGGTYNEQFF. In nucleotides, the CDR3 is TGTGCCAGCAGCTTAGAACGGGCAAGCGGGGGGGGAACCTACAATGAGCAGTTCTTC.

This clonotype came up many times. The chain recombines TRBV20-1 with TRBJ2-7, with D possibly being TRBD1 (6 bases). V lost 0 bases and J lost 3, with 9 bases in between. Germline V gene data show CDR1 as DFQATT and CDR2 as SNEGSKA (reference sequence). The CDR3 is made up of 13 amino acids. CDR3: CSARDLDSYEQYV. CDR3 coding DNA: TGCAGTGCTAGAGATCTGGACAGCTACGAGCAGTACGTC.

In its sample, this clonotype was seen many times. The chain links TRBV4-1 to TRBJ2-3, with D maybe TRBD1 (6 bases). The ends were cut back, 3 bases at V and 7 bases at J, with 20 bases in the middle. CDR1 is MGHRA, CDR2 YSYEKL, per germline. The CDR3 covers 16 residues. CDR3 loop: CASSHGDIPWPYTQYF. The CDR3 nucleotides read TGCGCCAGCAGCCATGGGGACATCCCCTGGCCTTATACGCAGTATTTT.

The table lists this clonotype with many counts. The CDR3 bases are TGTGCCAGCAGTTTGGGGACAGGATATGGAAACACCATATATTTT. Translated: CASSLGTGYGNTIYF. This chain connects TRBV28 to TRBJ1-3; TRBD1 agrees at 8 bases. The germline CDR1 and CDR2 sequences are MDHEN and SYDVKM. With V trimmed by 3 bases and J by 3 bases, 4 bases remained unmatched. The CDR3 contains 15 residues.

In this sample, this clonotype turned up many times. The chain recombines TRBV12-3 or TRBV12-4 with TRBJ2-1, with a tentative D call TRBD1 (6 bases). V was cut by 2 bases and J by 9 bases, with 11 bases left in between. The CDR3 is 13 amino acids. The CDR3, as DNA: TGTGCCAGCAGTTTAACAGGGTTTTCTGAGCAGTTCTTC. The encoded protein is CASSLTGFSEQFF.

This clonotype was seen ten or more times. The rearrangement uses TRBV12-3 or TRBV12-4 and TRBJ2-7, with a possible D match to TRBD1 (5 bases). Trimming removed 6 bases at V and 3 bases at J, with 15 bases between. This CDR3 spans 14 amino acids. The CDR3 loop reads CASRQDRPSYEQYF. CDR3 bases: TGTGCCAGCAGACAAGACAGACCAAGCTACGAGCAGTACTTC.

The sample holds a few counts of this clonotype. The genes are TRBV6-2 or TRBV6-3 and TRBJ1-1, with D perhaps TRBD1 (6 bases). Germline V gene sequence: CDR1 MNHEY, CDR2 SVGEGT. V was clipped by 2 bases and J by 0 bases, with 16 bases between them. The CDR3 length is 17 residues. The CDR3, as DNA: TGTGCCAGCAGTTACATTCAGGGGAGGGCGTTGAACACTGAAGCTTTCTTT. Translation gives CASSYIQGRALNTEAFF.

This clonotype was counted at least ten times. The chain has TRBV13 and TRBJ2-7, with D perhaps matching TRBD1 (6 bases). The length of the CDR3 is 14 residues. Trimming removed 5 bases at V and 2 bases at J, with 13 bases between. Germline loops: CDR1 PRHDT, CDR2 FYEKMQ (reference sequence). The chain's CDR3 is CASSLQGFPYEQYF. The DNA of the CDR3 is TGTGCCAGCAGCCTACAGGGATTTCCCTACGAGCAGTACTTC.

This clonotype was recorded at least ten times. The chain joins TRBV10-3 to TRBJ2-1, with 8 bases identical to TRBD2. This CDR3 comprises 16 residues. Trimming cost V 8 bases and J 0 bases; bases outside gene matches: 9. CDR1 is ENHRY and CDR2 is SYGVKD in the germline V gene. Written as DNA, the CDR3 is TGTGCCATCTCGCGGGGCAGCGGGAGCTCCTACAATGAGCAGTTCTTC. Amino acids: CAISRGSGSSYNEQFF.

The sample holds many counts of this clonotype. This chain links TRBV5-4 with TRBJ1-1; D unresolved. V lost 0 bases, J lost 4 bases, and 13 bases lay in between. CDR1 is SGHNT and CDR2 is YYREEE in the germline V gene (reference sequence). The CDR3 loop spans 15 amino acids. CDR3 bases: TGTGCCAGCAGCTTGGGTACTGGGGTCCCCACTGAAGCTTTCTTT. Translated: CASSLGTGVPTEAFF.

This clonotype was counted ten times or more. This sequence joins TRBV5-1 and TRBJ1-2; D not resolved. There are 13 residues in the CDR3. Trimming stripped 4 bases from V and 1 base from J, with 8 bases between. Germline assignment: CDR1 SGHRS and CDR2 YFSETQ. The CDR3 nucleotides are TGCGCCAGCAGCCCCGAGGGTAACTATGGCTACACCTTC. This encodes CASSPEGNYGYTF. Together with reference TRBV5-1 and TRBJ1-2, the CDR3 gives the full variable domain: KAGVTQTPRYLIKTRGQQVTLSCSPISGHRSVSWYQQTPGQGLQFLFEYFSETQRNKGNFPGRFSGRQFSNSRSEMNVSTLELGDSALYLCASSPEGNYGYTFGSGTRLTVV.

This clonotype was picked up many times. The J gene is TRBJ2-7, the V gene TRBV12-3 or TRBV12-4, with D possibly TRBD2 on 7 matching bases. The CDR3 totals 17 residues. Trimming took 4 bases from V and 0 from J, leaving 19 bases between them. The CDR3 is CASSSLGGVGSSYEQYF. CDR3 coding DNA: TGTGCCAGCAGTTCCCTAGGGGGGGTTGGAAGCTCCTACGAGCAGTACTTC.